The T cell receptor beta chain described here comes from a study of cytomegalovirus exposure and HLA in healthy donors (dated by TCRdb to 2016 to 2017). Study-level background: In an earlier analysis of roughly 590 of the donors, 276 Gb of sequence data and 100 million or so unique TCR beta sequences from 150 million to 200 million T cells were reported. An early release covering 550 to 700 HLA-typed donors comprised about 320 gigabases of sequencing data and some 79 million unique TCR sequences. Of the 300 to 400 genotyped donors, around 81% fell in the genetic ancestry cluster associated with self-reported Caucasian donors. The aim of the study was to test whether cataloging public T cell receptors could identify signatures of past pathogen exposure. The study used immunosequencing to profile the T cell repertoires of about 670 subjects and linked those repertoires to cytomegalovirus serostatus. Besides the first cohort of more than 650 subjects, a separate validation cohort made up of roughly 120 different subjects was used. To predict cytomegalovirus infection status, the study brought together high-throughput TCR immunosequencing, statistical association of individual TCRs with disease status, and machine learning. A later analysis re-examined previously published TCR beta repertoires from about 670 donors and added high-resolution HLA genotyping to investigate patterns of TCR occurrence. Rather than drawing on any new phenotypic data, the later analysis identified candidate immune exposures from TCR beta sequences and the way those sequences occurred across donors. An earlier analysis of around 640 of the donors used high-throughput TCR beta sequencing to judge whether each TCR beta V gene segment behaved as functional or pseudogenic. Donor age, sex, ethnicity and CMV serostatus were compiled together with the repertoire data. A later genetic analysis used genome-wide SNP genotypes for about 55% of the 666 donors, treating that subset as a discovery cohort. Every discovery cohort repertoire had been produced on one sequencing platform. HLA typing covered class I and class II loci at four-digit resolution. The number of typed donors differed by locus: about 620-640 for A, B, C, DRB1 and DQB1; 522 for DQA1; fewer than 610 for DPA1; and roughly 470 for DPB1. Several DR-DQ haplotypes were handled as single units for association and clustering, since linkage in the cohort was strong. On average, roughly 250,000 unique TCR beta nucleotide sequences were sequenced per donor among some 430 genotyped donors of the cohort, with roughly 18% of those sequences being non-productive.

Ends trimmed: V by 6 bases, J by 3 bases; bases unmatched to a gene: 1. The CDR3 runs 12 residues from the cysteine to the phenylalanine. Of the read, only the CDR3 DNA is kept; its 36 bases are in frame from base 1. The germline V gene supplies CDR1 SNHLY and CDR2 FYNNEI. The cohort comprised more than 550 healthy bone marrow donors. All cohort members were sampled while nominally healthy, although unrecorded immune exposures were likely present. The donor tested CMV seronegative, placing the donor among the roughly 400 seronegative members of the cohort. A peripheral blood sample was collected from each donor, and TCR beta sequencing was performed on peripheral blood mononuclear cells. Genomic DNA extraction from the blood cell samples was performed with the Qiagen DNeasy Blood Extraction Kit. This clone has just a few counts. Its antigen has not been determined. No base quality information exists; no much larger clone differs at one position.

Results and caveats for the whole study, not just this receptor: A cluster of highly shared sequence variants was judged likely to represent a technical artifact of the sequencing pipeline. CMV serostatus was the only immune exposure information available for the cohort. Most TCR sequences were observed very rarely across donors, whereas some public TCRs were present in many individuals. Because counts were too low, some 16 rarely observed V segments, including chromosome 9 orphons, were excluded from the earlier analysis of fewer than 650 of the donors. An earlier analysis of approximately 540 of the donors showed that most TCR beta V segments appeared in productive rearrangements either about 87% or about 30% of the time, which broadly matched IMGT annotations. According to a later analysis, TCR association rates differed among HLA loci, with DRB1 alleles showing the most associated TCRs and HLA-C alleles showing the fewest. In a later analysis, around 17,000 TCR beta sequences were associated with specific HLA alleles at a false discovery rate of 0.05. It was suggested by the authors that the approach could potentially be generalized to other disease states and immunological phenotypes. According to a later analysis, most CMV-associated TCR beta chains appeared to be HLA-restricted, and the HLA associations seemed to be driven largely by CMV exposure. An association between a missense DCLRE1C variant and V-gene and J-gene trimming of TCR beta chains was found in a later genetic analysis and replicated in an independent cohort. Several of the top co-occurrence clusters appeared to be linked to parvovirus B19, influenza, CMV and Epstein-Barr virus, according to a later analysis. The classifier was reported to diagnose cytomegalovirus status with high specificity and sensitivity in both the original cohort and the validation cohort. Roughly uniform sequencing depth across donors was assumed in presence/absence analyses, although this assumption may not hold. A further reported finding was that TCR beta sequences accurately predicted the HLA-A and HLA-B alleles for most subjects in the first cohort. In a later analysis, HLA-associated TCR beta chains showed more clonal expansion and lower generation probabilities than non-associated chains that were equally common. Assigning TCR associations to individual alleles was difficult when HLA alleles, especially DR and DQ, strongly co-occurred. Some IMGT-functional V segments, including TRBV6-2 and TRBV6-3, could not be told apart with the 87-base-pair reads, so those segments were excluded. Correlated functional status among segregating V segments might reflect linkage disequilibrium, but an unknown experimental factor could not be ruled out. Only TCR beta chains were sequenced in this cohort, and the absence of alpha or paired-chain data limited detectable features. According to a later genetic analysis, donors in an Asian-associated ancestry cluster had fewer N-insertions in productive TCRs than the approximately 650-donor mean. Three of the identified cytomegalovirus-associated TCR beta chains were confirmed in vitro to be specific for cytomegalovirus antigens. In the study, about 150 TCR beta chains were listed as associated with cytomegalovirus. Because HLA typing was unavailable for some donors at each locus, only the typed subset was used in association tests.

The method was the immunoSEQ multiplex PCR assay. The multiplex PCR relied on a mix of 60 forward primers for TCR Vbeta segments and 13 reverse primers for TCR Jbeta segments. The CDR3 region of rearranged TCR beta genes was amplified from genomic DNA with a multiplex PCR assay. The Illumina HiSeq System was used to sequence the amplified TCR beta libraries as 87-base-pair reads. The authors processed their data as follows. Across the 640 or so repertoires, a later analysis counted approximately 83 million unique TCR beta chains, roughly 11 million of which were shared by at least two donors. Raw reads were error-corrected and collapsed into unique sequences by a nearest-neighbor algorithm in which closely related sequences were merged to remove PCR and sequencing errors. To assign V, D and J gene segments, CDR3 sequences were aligned to IMGT reference sequences. For a sequence to be retained, a match of at least six nucleotides was required to both a V gene segment and a J gene segment. Rearrangements were called productive when the CDR3 lacked stop codons and stayed in frame with V and J; all others were non-productive. Following IMGT convention, CDR3 was defined as the stretch from the second conserved V-encoded cysteine up to the conserved J-encoded phenylalanine. The earlier analysis of fewer than 700 of the donors excluded sequences that lacked an unambiguous match to a single V gene segment. In an earlier analysis of several hundred of the donors, V segments were called functional above 56.7% productive rearrangements and were called segregating when the between-donor standard deviation exceeded 5%. To diagnose cytomegalovirus status from the catalog of TCR beta chain sequences, a statistical classification framework was built. V and J gene assignment, in a later analysis, came from comparing TCR nucleotide sequences with IMGT/GENE-DB human TR gene sequences. The TCRdist pipeline was used in a later analysis to assign CDR3 sequences and most-parsimonious VDJ recombination scenarios. In a later analysis, each TCR beta chain was defined by its CDR3 amino acid sequence together with its V-gene family, and reads lacking a unique V-gene family were excluded. In a later analysis, approximately 590 highly shared, low-generation-probability nucleotide sequences were removed to address suspected cross-contamination and a sequencing artifact. In a later analysis, a clonal expansion index was calculated for each public chain from normalized within-repertoire ranks of inferred template counts. A later analysis computed generation probabilities with a VDJ recombination model fitted to out-of-frame rearrangements, and checked the results against IGoR. In a later analysis, hypergeometric tests were used to score TCR-TCR, TCR-HLA and TCR-CMV co-occurrence, with a repertoire-size bias correction applied to TCR pairs. A later analysis estimated false discovery rates by permuting HLA or CMV assignments 20 times. A later analysis grouped co-occurring TCRs with DBSCAN, adding TCRdist sequence similarity when clustering within HLA-allele-positive subsets. For co-occurrence clustering, repertoires with fewer than 30,000 or more than 120,000 public chains were excluded, along with a handful of repertoires with anomalous nucleotide sharing. Entries here come from immuneACCESS through TCRdb and include only in-frame sequences with V and J called. Some clones fail to appear in such tables; in the studies checked, an unresolved V gene covers under half of the shortfall, and the cause of the remainder is unknown. V, J and clone size derive from that table, while D and trimming were established from the DNA sequence. Within this sample are approximately 130,000 clones, with approximately 80% of them counted one time only. The ten biggest clones cover less than 3.5% of the sample.

The sample was PBMCs. The rearranged chain carries TRBV2 and TRBJ2-7; TRBD2 fits 8 bases in the junction. This receptor was obtained from a man between 50 and 59 years old in good health and CMV-seronegative. The DNA sequence is as follows: TGTGCCAGCAGGACTAGCGACTACGAGCAGTACTTC. Its coded protein is CASRTSDYEQYF.